This TCR beta chain was observed in a study of cytomegalovirus exposure and HLA in healthy donors. This clone was found a few times. There are 15 residues in the CDR3. Trimming left V 0 bases short and J 2 bases short, with 11 bases between. Germline loops: CDR1 SGHDT, CDR2 YYEEEE. The study ran its PCR with 60 Vbeta and 13 Jbeta primers. Libraries were prepared by immunoSEQ multiplex PCR; TCRdb keeps only in-frame clonotypes and omits some of them. The table lists 69,000 or so clones, 74% of them singletons. The sample was PBMCs. V is TRBV5-6 and J is TRBJ1-1; D is possibly TRBD1 (5 bases). This receptor was taken from a woman aged 55-75 years in good health and CMV-seropositive. The CDR3 nucleotides read TGTGCCAGCAGCTTGGGGGGACTCACTAACACTGAAGCTTTCTTT. This sequence encodes CASSLGGLTNTEAFF.